The 9 T cell receptor beta chains in this list originate from one sample, sequenced in a study of technical replicates of blood from several donors. Repertoires were generated with immunoSEQ multiplex PCR, while TCRdb's copy carries only in-frame clones and drops some. The sample has about 66,000 clones; 88% are singletons. Sequencing was performed on PBMCs. These receptors were obtained from a human donor in good health. Some clones in this sample may be carry-over from other donors' samples.

This sequence joins TRBV6-4 and TRBJ2-5; 12 bases are shared with TRBD2. The CDR3 is 14 residues long. Per the germline V gene, CDR1 is MRHNA and CDR2 is SNTAGT. Losses at the gene ends were 8 bases for V and 5 bases for J; bases not matched to a gene: 6. The CDR3 loop is CASETSGSCETQYF. CDR3 sequence (DNA): TGTGCCAGCGAGACTAGCGGGAGTTGCGAGACCCAGTACTTC.

J is TRBJ2-3 and V is TRBV10-3; D ambiguous. The germline V and J ends were trimmed by 8 bases and 3 bases, with 6 bases remaining between them. The CDR3 covers 11 residues. CDR1 and CDR2 from the germline V gene are ENHRY and SYGVKD. The CDR3 sequence is CAIGATDTQYF. CDR3 coding DNA: TGTGCCATCGGAGCGACAGATACGCAGTATTTT.

The chain employs TRBV4-3 and TRBJ2-7; 7 bases map to TRBD2. Per the germline V gene, CDR1 is LGHNA and CDR2 is YSLEER. After removal of 0 bases from V and 0 bases from J, the junction contained 5 bases not matched to a gene. There are 16 residues in the CDR3. CDR3 amino acids: CASSQDLRGVSYEQYF. The CDR3 region has the DNA TGCGCCAGCAGCCAAGATCTCCGGGGGGTCTCCTACGAGCAGTACTTC.

The table lists this clone with a count of one. V is TRBV6-1 and J is TRBJ2-5, with D possibly being TRBD2 (7 bases). The CDR3 covers 15 residues. CDR1 is MNHNS, CDR2 SASEGT, per germline. V shed 2 bases and J shed 5 bases, with 15 bases lying between them. The CDR3: CASSEQGRAWETQYF. In nucleotides, the CDR3 is TGTGCCAGCAGTGAACAGGGGAGGGCCTGGGAGACCCAGTACTTC.

The chain couples TRBV11-2 to TRBJ1-1; D is ambiguous. Trimming pared 1 base from V and 6 bases from J, leaving 12 bases between. Germline CDR1 SGHAT, CDR2 FQNNGV. CDR3 length: 14 residues. CDR3 sequence (DNA): TGTGCCAGCAGCTTAGGGGCCAGCCTGGCTGAAGCTTTCTTT. This sequence encodes CASSLGASLAEAFF. Full variable domain (rest looked up from reference TRBV11-2 and TRBJ1-1): EAGVAQSPRYKIIEKRQSVAFWCNPISGHATLYWYQQILGQGPKLLIQFQNNGVVDDSQLPKDRFSAERLKGVDSTLKIQPAKLEDSAVYLCASSLGASLAEAFFGQGTRLTVV.

This chain joins TRBV19 and TRBJ2-1; no reliable D call. The length of the CDR3 is 15 residues. V dropped 1 base and J dropped 7 bases, with 14 bases sitting between them. Germline loops: CDR1 LNHDA, CDR2 SQIVND (reference sequence). This CDR3 is CASSIAQASRNEQFF. The CDR3 coding sequence is TGTGCCAGTAGTATAGCGCAAGCGAGTCGGAATGAGCAGTTCTTC.

J is TRBJ2-2 and V is TRBV19, with 9 nucleotides matching TRBD1. Losses at the gene ends were 7 bases for V and 6 bases for J; bases not matched to a gene: 12. CDR1 and CDR2 (germline): LNHDA, SQIVND (reference sequence). CDR3 length: 16 amino acids. CDR3 coding DNA: TGTGCCAGTAAGGACAGGGGTAATGGAGGCCCCGGGGAGCTGTTTTTT. Translation gives CASKDRGNGGPGELFF. Full variable domain (outside the CDR3, taken from reference TRBV19 and TRBJ2-2): DGGITQSPKYLFRKEGQNVTLSCEQNLNHDAMYWYRQDPGQGLRLIYYSQIVNDFQKGDIAEGYSVSREKKESFPLTVTSAQKNPTAFYLCASKDRGNGGPGELFFGEGSRLTVL.

The chain combines TRBV9 with TRBJ2-2, with 7 bases fitting TRBD2. The CDR3 totals 17 residues. With V trimmed by 0 bases and J by 3 bases, 8 bases remained unmatched. Germline CDR1 and CDR2: SGDLS and YYNGEE. This CDR3 is CASSVVHGGRDTGELFF. CDR3 sequence (DNA): TGTGCCAGCAGCGTAGTTCACGGGGGGAGGGACACCGGGGAGCTGTTTTTT.

In its sample, this clone was seen once. This rearrangement joins TRBV5-6 to TRBJ2-3, with TRBD2 matching 10 bases. The CDR3 consists of 16 residues. The V segment lost 4 bases and the J segment 4 bases; nucleotides outside the gene matches: 9. The germline CDR1 and CDR2 sequences are SGHDT and YYEEEE. In nucleotides, the CDR3 is TGTGCCAGCAGCGGACTTAGCGGGAGGTCGGCAGATACGCAGTATTTT. Its translation: CASSGLSGRSADTQYF.